Listed below are T cell receptor beta chains from one sample, sequenced in a study of blood T cell repertoires in COVID-19. TCRdb keeps only in-frame clones here, not all; method: immunoSEQ multiplex PCR. The profile shows about 170,000 clones, roughly 87% of them singletons. The sequencing input was peripheral blood. The source is a woman aged 45-65 years with acute or convalescent COVID-19. CDR3s include the opening cysteine and the closing phenylalanine or tryptophan. The order of the fields is J gene, CDR3 length, clone size, D gene, V gene, CDR3 protein, CDR3 DNA. The D gene is left open where the match is weak. Clone size is not always given. Where it is, it says once, few, many or a class for expanded clones.

J gene: TRBJ2-1; CDR3 length: 16; clone size: -; D gene: TRBD2; V gene: TRBV9; CDR3 protein: CASSYQGLAGYNEQFF; CDR3 DNA: TGTGCCAGCAGCTATCAAGGGCTAGCGGGTTACAATGAGCAGTTCTTC
J gene: TRBJ2-7; CDR3 length: 13; clone size: -; D gene: -; V gene: TRBV2; CDR3 protein: CASSDGGTYEQYF; CDR3 DNA: TGTGCCAGCAGTGACGGTGGTACCTACGAGCAGTACTTC
J gene: TRBJ1-1; CDR3 length: 17; clone size: -; D gene: -; V gene: TRBV5-1; CDR3 protein: CASSLYGIGGRRAEAFF; CDR3 DNA: TGCGCCAGCAGCTTGTACGGGATCGGGGGTAGGAGGGCTGAAGCTTTCTTT
J gene: TRBJ2-7; CDR3 length: 13; clone size: -; D gene: TRBD2; V gene: TRBV6-5; CDR3 protein: CASGTSGHYEQYF; CDR3 DNA: TGTGCCAGCGGGACTAGCGGACATTACGAGCAGTACTTC
J gene: TRBJ1-5; CDR3 length: 13; clone size: -; D gene: -; V gene: TRBV12-3/TRBV12-4; CDR3 protein: CASTGKNNQPQHF; CDR3 DNA: TGTGCCAGCACCGGGAAGAACAATCAGCCCCAGCATTTT
J gene: TRBJ2-1; CDR3 length: 16; clone size: -; D gene: -; V gene: TRBV27; CDR3 protein: CASSAFQGPMINEQFF; CDR3 DNA: TGTGCCAGCAGCGCATTCCAGGGTCCGATGATTAATGAGCAGTTCTTC
J gene: TRBJ1-2; CDR3 length: 16; clone size: -; D gene: -; V gene: TRBV5-4; CDR3 protein: CASKSYYQGFLYGYTF; CDR3 DNA: TGTGCCAGCAAATCCTACTACCAGGGTTTCCTCTATGGCTACACCTTC
J gene: TRBJ2-3; CDR3 length: 20; clone size: few; D gene: TRBD2; V gene: TRBV6-2/TRBV6-3; CDR3 protein: CASSRKDPFLGEGPVNTQYF; CDR3 DNA: TGTGCCAGCAGCCGAAAGGACCCTTTTTTGGGGGAGGGCCCAGTTAATACGCAGTATTTT
J gene: TRBJ1-1; CDR3 length: 15; clone size: -; D gene: -; V gene: TRBV5-5; CDR3 protein: CASSLAGGAETEAFF; CDR3 DNA: TGTGCCAGCAGCTTGGCCGGGGGAGCTGAGACTGAAGCTTTCTTT
J gene: TRBJ1-3; CDR3 length: 14; clone size: -; D gene: -; V gene: TRBV5-1; CDR3 protein: CASREEGSGNTIYF; CDR3 DNA: TGCGCCAGCAGGGAAGAGGGATCTGGAAACACCATATATTTT
J gene: TRBJ1-5; CDR3 length: 16; clone size: -; D gene: -; V gene: TRBV28; CDR3 protein: CASSSYTGVSNQPQHF; CDR3 DNA: TGTGCCAGCAGTTCCTACACGGGAGTCAGCAATCAGCCCCAGCATTTT
J gene: TRBJ2-7; CDR3 length: 17; clone size: -; D gene: TRBD2; V gene: TRBV9; CDR3 protein: CASSLGTSGSKGYEQYF; CDR3 DNA: TGTGCCAGCAGCCTGGGGACTAGCGGGAGTAAGGGCTACGAGCAGTACTTC
J gene: TRBJ1-2; CDR3 length: 13; clone size: -; D gene: -; V gene: TRBV27; CDR3 protein: CASSRQGNYGYTF; CDR3 DNA: TGTGCCAGCAGTCGGCAGGGTAACTATGGCTACACCTTC
J gene: TRBJ1-2; CDR3 length: 14; clone size: once; D gene: -; V gene: TRBV7-9; CDR3 protein: CASSPEVSNYGYTF; CDR3 DNA: TGTGCCAGCAGCCCAGAAGTTTCTAACTATGGCTACACCTTC
J gene: TRBJ2-1; CDR3 length: 15; clone size: -; D gene: -; V gene: TRBV5-1; CDR3 protein: CASSPGQNSYNEQFF; CDR3 DNA: TGCGCCAGCAGCCCCGGACAGAATTCCTACAATGAGCAGTTCTTC
J gene: TRBJ1-1; CDR3 length: 12; clone size: -; D gene: TRBD1; V gene: TRBV12-3/TRBV12-4; CDR3 protein: CASTRDRVEAFF; CDR3 DNA: TGTGCCAGCACCAGGGACAGGGTAGAAGCTTTCTTT
J gene: TRBJ1-5; CDR3 length: 15; clone size: -; D gene: -; V gene: TRBV7-2; CDR3 protein: CASSLMSGSNQPQHF; CDR3 DNA: TGTGCCAGCAGCTTAATGTCCGGGAGCAATCAGCCCCAGCATTTT
J gene: TRBJ2-3; CDR3 length: 14; clone size: -; D gene: TRBD2; V gene: TRBV19; CDR3 protein: CASSITSARDTQYF; CDR3 DNA: TGTGCCAGTAGTATCACTAGCGCCAGGGATACGCAGTATTTT
J gene: TRBJ1-4; CDR3 length: 16; clone size: -; D gene: TRBD1; V gene: TRBV3-1/TRBV3-2; CDR3 protein: CASSQMGPGGGEKLFF; CDR3 DNA: TGTGCCAGCAGCCAGATGGGACCAGGGGGTGGGGAAAAACTGTTTTTT
J gene: TRBJ1-1; CDR3 length: 15; clone size: -; D gene: -; V gene: TRBV5-1; CDR3 protein: CASSLGAGPNTEAFF; CDR3 DNA: TGCGCCAGCAGCTTGGGGGCAGGCCCGAACACTGAAGCTTTCTTT
J gene: TRBJ1-6; CDR3 length: 13; clone size: -; D gene: -; V gene: TRBV3-1/TRBV3-2; CDR3 protein: CASSQVQSSPLHF; CDR3 DNA: TGTGCCAGCAGCCAAGTTCAGTCTTCACCCCTCCACTTT
J gene: TRBJ1-4; CDR3 length: 15; clone size: -; D gene: -; V gene: TRBV6-5; CDR3 protein: CASRRRGKTTEKLFF; CDR3 DNA: TGTGCCAGCAGACGAAGGGGGAAGACGACTGAGAAACTGTTTTTT
J gene: TRBJ2-7; CDR3 length: 14; clone size: -; D gene: -; V gene: TRBV19; CDR3 protein: CASSITGGAYEQYF; CDR3 DNA: TGTGCCAGTAGTATCACGGGGGGCGCCTACGAGCAGTACTTC
J gene: TRBJ2-1; CDR3 length: 13; clone size: few; D gene: TRBD2; V gene: TRBV24-1; CDR3 protein: CATSVLAGGEQFF; CDR3 DNA: TGTGCCACCAGTGTCCTGGCGGGAGGTGAGCAGTTCTTC
J gene: TRBJ2-2; CDR3 length: 15; clone size: -; D gene: -; V gene: TRBV7-2; CDR3 protein: CASSLYQGNTGELFF; CDR3 DNA: TGTGCCAGCAGCTTGTACCAGGGTAACACCGGGGAGCTGTTTTTT
J gene: TRBJ1-4; CDR3 length: 12; clone size: -; D gene: -; V gene: TRBV29-1; CDR3 protein: CSVVSGDEKLFF; CDR3 DNA: TGCAGCGTTGTGTCCGGGGATGAAAAACTGTTTTTT
J gene: TRBJ1-2; CDR3 length: 14; clone size: -; D gene: TRBD1; V gene: TRBV27; CDR3 protein: CASSTLQGAGGYTF; CDR3 DNA: TGTGCCAGCAGTACGTTACAGGGGGCGGGGGGCTACACCTTC
J gene: TRBJ2-7; CDR3 length: 14; clone size: -; D gene: TRBD1; V gene: TRBV7-2; CDR3 protein: CASSSGTATYEQYF; CDR3 DNA: TGTGCCAGCAGTTCCGGGACAGCCACCTACGAGCAGTACTTC
J gene: TRBJ1-1; CDR3 length: 15; clone size: -; D gene: -; V gene: TRBV6-2/TRBV6-3; CDR3 protein: CASTPRARGSTEAFF; CDR3 DNA: TGTGCCAGCACCCCCCGGGCCCGGGGTAGCACTGAAGCTTTCTTT
J gene: TRBJ2-3; CDR3 length: 16; clone size: -; D gene: TRBD2; V gene: TRBV19; CDR3 protein: CASSMLAGPPGDTQYF; CDR3 DNA: TGTGCCAGTAGTATGCTAGCGGGCCCTCCGGGAGATACGCAGTATTTT
J gene: TRBJ2-7; CDR3 length: 12; clone size: -; D gene: TRBD2; V gene: TRBV30; CDR3 protein: CAWSQRGYEQYF; CDR3 DNA: TGTGCCTGGAGTCAGCGGGGGTACGAGCAGTACTTC
J gene: TRBJ2-7; CDR3 length: 15; clone size: -; D gene: TRBD1; V gene: TRBV29-1; CDR3 protein: CSVGSSGQGPYEQYF; CDR3 DNA: TGCAGCGTTGGGTCCTCTGGACAGGGTCCTTACGAGCAGTACTTC